The present T cell receptor beta chain was sequenced within a study of Graves' ophthalmopathy and Graves' hyperthyroidism. Study-level findings and limits: Discriminating ophthalmopathy from stable hyperthyroidism, a 13-signature model attained a sensitivity of about 88% and a specificity of almost 83%.

RNA served as the template for amplifying TCR beta CDR3 regions. Investigators did first-round RT-PCR with HTBI primers, then second-round multiplex PCR. A single record per CDR3 protein comes from TCRdb applying MiXCR to the multiplex PCR reads. The repertoire holds about 700,000 distinct CDR3 sequences, with about 38% as singletons. On this clonotype: Its matching antigen is unknown.

The CDR3 extends over 20 amino acids. J is TRBJ2-2 and V is TRBV21-1; the table's TRBD2 call for D was not verified on the DNA. TRBV21-1 is tagged as a pseudogene. Sequenced: peripheral blood. The receptor's source is an adult man with Graves' ophthalmopathy. As DNA, the CDR3 is TGTGCCAGCAGCACCGGACTAGCGGGAGGGAAGGATCGCGTTGTCGGCGAGCTGTTTTTT. It encodes CASSTGLAGGKDRVVGELFF.